This is a list of T cell receptor beta chains from one sample in a study of cytomegalovirus exposure and HLA in healthy donors. The protocol was immunoSEQ multiplex PCR, while the TCRdb copy is restricted to in-frame clones and leaves out a portion. Among about 170,000 clones listed, 86% were seen once. Sequencing was done on a sample of PBMCs. Receptor source: a woman aged 25 to 45 in good health and CMV-seronegative. CDR3s include the opening cysteine and the closing phenylalanine or tryptophan. The order of the fields is V gene, clone size, J gene, D gene, CDR3 protein, CDR3 DNA. A D gene is named only where the DNA matches it firmly. A row's size may be missing; if present it is once, few, many or a size class.

TRBV29-1	-	TRBJ2-3	-	CSASPVTDTQYF	TGCAGCGCCTCCCCCGTCACAGATACGCAGTATTTT
TRBV4-1	-	TRBJ1-6	TRBD1	CASSHPDGQGFHSPLHF	TGCGCCAGCAGCCACCCGGACGGACAGGGGTTCCATTCACCCCTCCACTTT
TRBV5-1	-	TRBJ1-1	-	CASTLPGQPNTEAFF	TGCGCCAGCACCCTCCCTGGACAGCCGAACACTGAAGCTTTCTTT
TRBV18	-	TRBJ2-2	-	CASSPFGPGELFF	TGTGCCAGCTCACCGTTTGGGCCCGGGGAGCTGTTTTTT
TRBV19	-	TRBJ2-7	-	CASSIGQGSAFSYEQYF	TGTGCCAGTAGTATAGGTCAGGGTTCAGCTTTCTCCTACGAGCAGTACTTC
TRBV7-6	-	TRBJ1-3	-	CASSSLPSGGNTIYF	TGTGCCAGCAGCTCTTTACCCTCAGGAGGAAACACCATATATTTT
TRBV7-3	once	TRBJ1-1	-	CASSAQGISTEAFF	TGTGCCAGCAGCGCTCAGGGTATTAGCACTGAAGCTTTCTTT
TRBV28	-	TRBJ2-2	-	CASSLGRAGELFF	TGTGCCAGCAGTTTAGGCCGTGCCGGGGAGCTGTTTTTT
TRBV7-2	-	TRBJ2-1	-	CASSRTWGGGNEQFF	TGTGCCAGCAGCAGAACCTGGGGGGGCGGGAATGAGCAGTTCTTC
TRBV6-1	-	TRBJ2-7	TRBD2	CASSLAAHEQYF	TGTGCCAGCAGCCTAGCGGCCCACGAGCAGTACTTC
TRBV6-1	-	TRBJ2-3	-	CASSELRLENTDTQYF	TGTGCCAGCAGTGAACTAAGACTAGAGAACACAGATACGCAGTATTTT
TRBV9	-	TRBJ1-3	-	CASSPRGGGETIYF	TGTGCCAGCAGCCCCAGGGGAGGAGGGGAGACCATATATTTT
TRBV7-2	-	TRBJ2-7	-	CASSPQNYEQYF	TGTGCCAGCAGCCCGCAGAACTACGAGCAGTACTTC
TRBV7-2	-	TRBJ2-1	TRBD2	CASSSLAGGAYNEQFF	TGTGCCAGCAGCAGCCTAGCGGGAGGGGCCTACAATGAGCAGTTCTTC
TRBV11-2	-	TRBJ2-7	TRBD1	CASSLSQGASYEQYF	TGTGCCAGCAGCTTATCACAGGGGGCGTCCTACGAGCAGTACTTC
TRBV27	-	TRBJ2-7	TRBD2	CASSKLAGVDEQYF	TGTGCCAGCAGTAAACTAGCGGGAGTAGACGAGCAGTACTTC
TRBV4-2	-	TRBJ1-2	TRBD1	CASSQAFEGADGYTF	TGTGCCAGCAGCCAAGCTTTTGAGGGGGCTGATGGCTACACCTTC
TRBV4-2	-	TRBJ1-5	-	CASSHRQDSNQPQHF	TGTGCCAGCAGCCACCGACAGGATAGCAATCAGCCCCAGCATTTT
TRBV6-5	-	TRBJ2-1	TRBD2	CASSDGREVYNEQFF	TGTGCCAGCAGCGACGGGCGGGAGGTCTACAATGAGCAGTTCTTC
TRBV5-6	-	TRBJ2-7	TRBD2	CASSLWLAGLSPLNEQYF	TGTGCCAGCAGCTTGTGGCTAGCGGGACTCTCACCGCTAAACGAGCAGTACTTC
TRBV10-3	-	TRBJ2-7	TRBD1	CAISRKGTGNHEQYF	TGTGCCATCAGCAGAAAAGGGACAGGAAATCACGAGCAGTACTTC
TRBV7-9	few	TRBJ1-2	-	CASSPGQNTNYGYTF	TGTGCCAGCAGCCCCGGACAGAATACCAACTATGGCTACACCTTC
TRBV27	-	TRBJ2-7	-	CATKEGFVSYEQYF	TGTGCCACAAAGGAGGGGTTTGTATCCTACGAGCAGTACTTC
TRBV2	-	TRBJ2-4	-	CASGPEKSLAKNIQYF	TGTGCCAGCGGACCCGAAAAAAGCTTGGCCAAAAACATTCAGTACTTC
TRBV19	-	TRBJ1-1	-	CASSIFVGWVNTEAFF	TGTGCCAGTAGTATCTTTGTCGGGTGGGTGAACACTGAAGCTTTCTTT
TRBV7-9	once	TRBJ1-4	-	CASSLQGKEKLFF	TGTGCCAGCAGTTTACAGGGTAAAGAAAAACTGTTTTTT
TRBV7-2	-	TRBJ1-2	-	CASRLTQSNYGYTF	TGTGCCAGCAGGTTGACCCAGAGTAACTATGGCTACACCTTC
TRBV5-6	-	TRBJ2-7	TRBD2	CASSQPGLAYEQYF	TGTGCCAGCAGCCAACCGGGACTAGCCTACGAGCAGTACTTC
TRBV29-1	-	TRBJ2-3	-	CSVPGADTQYF	TGCAGCGTACCAGGGGCCGATACGCAGTATTTT
TRBV28	-	TRBJ1-1	-	CASSWTGKDTEAFF	TGTGCCAGCAGTTGGACGGGGAAGGACACTGAAGCTTTCTTT
TRBV30	-	TRBJ1-5	-	CACGPAGGQPQHF	TGTGCCTGTGGGCCCGCTGGCGGTCAGCCCCAGCATTTT
TRBV18	-	TRBJ1-1	-	CASSDHPRSVEAFF	TGTGCCAGCTCAGACCATCCGAGAAGTGTTGAAGCTTTCTTT
TRBV4-2	-	TRBJ1-3	-	CASSQSIPSSGNTIYF	TGTGCCAGCAGCCAGTCTATCCCGAGCTCTGGAAACACCATATATTTT
TRBV7-9	-	TRBJ1-5	-	CASSREGRTSNQPQHF	TGTGCCAGCAGCAGAGAAGGACGGACTAGCAATCAGCCCCAGCATTTT
TRBV11-2	-	TRBJ2-7	TRBD2	CASSLVASGGPYREQYF	TGTGCCAGCAGCTTAGTGGCTAGCGGGGGGCCGTATCGCGAGCAGTACTTC
TRBV5-1	-	TRBJ1-2	TRBD1	CASSLAGQAPNYGYTF	TGCGCCAGCAGCTTGGCGGGACAGGCTCCTAACTATGGCTACACCTTC
TRBV11-2	-	TRBJ2-5	TRBD2	CASSLVSGVQETQYF	TGTGCCAGCAGCTTAGTTAGCGGGGTACAAGAGACCCAGTACTTC
TRBV19	-	TRBJ1-5	TRBD1	CASSIRDSFLNQPQHF	TGTGCCAGTAGTATAAGGGACAGCTTTCTCAATCAGCCCCAGCATTTT
TRBV5-1	-	TRBJ1-1	-	CASSLMTSNTEAFF	TGCGCCAGCAGCTTGATGACATCGAACACTGAAGCTTTCTTT
TRBV10-3	-	TRBJ2-1	TRBD2	CAAGTSGNSYNEQFF	TGTGCCGCCGGGACTAGCGGCAACTCCTACAATGAGCAGTTCTTC